A selection of T cell receptor beta chains follows, all from one sample in a study of CD8 T cells in ankylosing spondylitis. TCRdb reprocessed the 5' RACE reads with MiXCR, giving one entry per CDR3 protein. The repertoire holds around 220,000 distinct CDR3 sequences, with about 16% as singletons. The specimen was blood, either unsorted or a sorted T cell fraction (not recorded which). The receptors were gathered from a male donor with ankylosing spondylitis. Each CDR3 is given with its conserved first and last residue. Each record gives: V gene, clone size, J gene, D gene, CDR3 protein, CDR3 DNA. The D gene is left open where the match is weak. Size values are once, few and many counts, or a class for expanded clones, and some rows have none.

TRBV6-1	once	TRBJ2-1	TRBD1	CASSEWTGGPYNEQFF	TGTGCCAGCAGTGAATGGACAGGGGGCCCCTACAATGAGCAGTTCTTC
TRBV25-1	-	TRBJ2-1	TRBD2	CASSDGSGAFNEQFF	TGTGCCAGCAGTGATGGTAGCGGGGCCTTCAATGAGCAGTTCTTC
TRBV7-6	few	TRBJ1-6	-	CASSLDNNSPLHF	TGTGCCAGCAGCTTGGATAATAATTCACCCCTCCACTTT
TRBV28	-	TRBJ2-7	TRBD2	CASSLEAVPGLAGEYEQYF	TGTGCCAGCAGCTTAGAAGCTGTGCCGGGACTAGCGGGAGAGTACGAGCAGTACTTC
TRBV9	-	TRBJ2-3	-	CASKTTLDTQYF	TGTGCCAGCAAAACCACCCTAGATACGCAGTATTTT
TRBV12-3/TRBV12-4	-	TRBJ1-5	-	CASSWVGQPQHF	TGTGCCAGCAGTTGGGTTGGTCAGCCCCAGCATTTT
TRBV4-1	few	TRBJ2-1	-	CASSQDISSGNEQFF	TGCGCCAGCAGCCAAGATATTAGCTCAGGCAATGAGCAGTTCTTC
TRBV4-1	-	TRBJ2-7	TRBD2	CASSQGTSGRTYEQYF	TGCGCCAGCAGCCAAGGGACTAGCGGGAGAACCTACGAGCAGTACTTC
TRBV27	few	TRBJ1-1	-	CASSMLSVPNTEAFF	TGTGCCAGCAGTATGCTTTCGGTTCCGAACACTGAAGCTTTCTTT
TRBV4-1	few	TRBJ1-1	TRBD1	CASSQGILDREGTEAFF	TGCGCCAGCAGCCAAGGAATCCTGGACAGGGAAGGGACTGAAGCTTTCTTT